This is a list of T cell receptor beta chains from one sample in a study of cytomegalovirus exposure and HLA in healthy donors. Generated by immunoSEQ multiplex PCR, the TCRdb table keeps only in-frame clones and is missing some. This table holds around 130,000 clones, roughly 72% found once. Input material: PBMCs. All receptors derive from a woman in her 50s in good health and CMV-seronegative. The CDR3 runs from the conserved cysteine through the conserved F or W. A D gene is named only where the DNA matches it firmly. A row's size may be missing; if present it is once, few, many or a size class.

NA,TRBV5-5,NA,TRBJ1-1,CASSLYTEAFF,TGTGCCAGCAGCTTGTATACTGAAGCTTTCTTT
NA,TRBV6-4,NA,TRBJ1-4,CASIPYRGTVNEKLFF,TGTGCCAGCATTCCCTACCGCGGGACGGTGAATGAAAAACTGTTTTTT
NA,TRBV7-8,NA,TRBJ1-1,CASSPRRYGTEAFF,TGTGCCAGCAGCCCCCGGAGGTACGGCACTGAAGCTTTCTTT
TRBD1,TRBV5-6,NA,TRBJ2-7,CASSLPGQGLYEQYF,TGTGCCAGCAGCTTACCGGGACAGGGTTTATACGAGCAGTACTTC
NA,TRBV28,NA,TRBJ2-1,CASSFPTLIAAQFF,TGTGCCAGCAGTTTCCCGACACTCATAGCGGCGCAGTTCTTC
TRBD1,TRBV19,NA,TRBJ1-1,CASRLGTANTEAFF,TGTGCCAGTAGATTAGGGACAGCGAACACTGAAGCTTTCTTT
TRBD1,TRBV6-5,NA,TRBJ1-5,CASSPDRGFNQPQHF,TGTGCCAGCAGTCCGGACAGGGGTTTCAATCAGCCCCAGCATTTT
NA,TRBV7-3,NA,TRBJ1-5,CASSLEDSGHIVGNQPQHF,TGTGCCAGCAGCTTAGAAGACAGCGGGCATATAGTTGGCAATCAGCCCCAGCATTTT
TRBD2,TRBV7-2,NA,TRBJ2-1,CASSVASGRGDEQFF,TGTGCCAGCAGCGTCGCTAGCGGGAGAGGCGATGAGCAGTTCTTC
NA,TRBV7-3,NA,TRBJ1-1,CASSLSTGKGEAFF,TGTGCCAGCAGCCTAAGCACAGGGAAAGGGGAAGCTTTCTTT
TRBD1,TRBV5-1,NA,TRBJ2-4,CASSSTGGSDIQYF,TGCGCCAGCAGTTCGACAGGGGGAAGTGACATTCAGTACTTC
NA,TRBV28,NA,TRBJ1-2,CASSLQEGGYPF,TGTGCCAGCAGTTTACAGGAGGGAGGCTACCCCTTC
NA,TRBV2,NA,TRBJ2-2,CASTRIANTGELFF,TGTGCCAGCACCAGGATCGCGAACACCGGGGAGCTGTTTTTT
TRBD2,TRBV6-1,NA,TRBJ2-2,CASSAVAGGSRRAGELFF,TGTGCCAGCAGTGCGGTAGCGGGAGGCTCGAGGAGAGCCGGGGAGCTGTTTTTT
TRBD1,TRBV10-3,NA,TRBJ1-5,CAISNSDRGLGQPQHF,TGTGCCATCAGTAACTCGGACAGGGGGCTGGGTCAGCCCCAGCATTTT
TRBD2,TRBV7-3,NA,TRBJ2-5,CASSLTGGSRVETQYF,TGTGCCAGCAGCTTAACAGGCGGGAGCAGGGTAGAGACCCAGTACTTC
TRBD2,TRBV7-3,NA,TRBJ2-1,CASSPTSGSRGGEQFF,TGTGCCAGCAGCCCCACTAGCGGGAGTAGGGGCGGTGAGCAGTTCTTC
NA,TRBV7-3,once,TRBJ1-1,CASSLTPGGRARVNTEAFF,TGTGCCAGCAGCTTAACCCCTGGGGGCAGGGCCAGGGTGAATACTGAAGCTTTCTTT
NA,TRBV21-1,NA,TRBJ1-1,CASSKEAWGRGRGSTEAFF,TGTGCCAGCAGCAAAGAGGCCTGGGGCAGGGGGCGAGGGAGCACTGAAGCTTTCTTT
TRBD2,TRBV7-3,NA,TRBJ2-3,CASRPTSGSTDTQYF,TGTGCCAGCAGACCTACTAGCGGGAGCACAGATACGCAGTATTTT
TRBD2,TRBV15,NA,TRBJ2-3,CAIRLAAADTQYF,TGTGCCATCCGACTAGCTGCCGCAGATACGCAGTATTTT
TRBD2,TRBV4-1,NA,TRBJ2-2,CASSHQLAGRTGELFF,TGCGCCAGCAGCCACCAGCTAGCGGGCCGCACCGGGGAGCTGTTTTTT
TRBD1,TRBV6-5,NA,TRBJ2-5,CASSGQINQETQYF,TGTGCCAGTTCGGGACAGATCAACCAAGAGACCCAGTACTTC
NA,TRBV5-1,NA,TRBJ2-2,CASSPVTNMHGELFF,TGCGCCAGCAGCCCCGTGACAAATATGCACGGGGAGCTGTTTTTT
TRBD1,TRBV5-1,NA,TRBJ1-2,CASSFERQGRVYGYTF,TGCGCCAGCAGCTTCGAGAGACAGGGCCGAGTCTATGGCTACACCTTC
TRBD1,TRBV5-1,NA,TRBJ2-2,CASSSLGQGNTGELFF,TGCGCCAGCAGCTCTCTAGGACAGGGAAACACCGGGGAGCTGTTTTTT
NA,TRBV28,NA,TRBJ2-1,CASSPPARGNEQFF,TGTGCCAGCAGTCCACCGGCCCGGGGCAATGAGCAGTTCTTC
NA,TRBV28,few,TRBJ1-5,CASSFRSNQPQHF,TGTGCCAGCAGTTTTAGAAGCAATCAGCCCCAGCATTTT
TRBD2,TRBV5-1,few,TRBJ2-7,CASSPGTSSYEQYF,TGCGCCAGCAGCCCCGGGACTAGCTCCTACGAGCAGTACTTC
TRBD2,TRBV4-3,NA,TRBJ2-1,CASSQSLAGVYEQFF,TGCGCCAGCAGCCAGTCACTAGCGGGAGTCTATGAGCAGTTCTTC
TRBD1,TRBV19,NA,TRBJ1-2,CASSIDQGQSNYGYTF,TGTGCCAGTAGTATAGACCAGGGACAGAGTAACTATGGCTACACCTTC
NA,TRBV6-5,NA,TRBJ2-7,CASSPRYWGDEQYF,TGTGCCAGCAGTCCCCGTTACTGGGGGGACGAGCAGTACTTC
NA,TRBV7-6,NA,TRBJ2-7,CASSLAVSYEQYF,TGTGCCAGCAGCTTAGCCGTCTCCTACGAGCAGTACTTC
NA,TRBV5-1,NA,TRBJ2-3,CASSSGLTSSTDTQYF,TGCGCCAGCAGCTCCGGACTAACCTCTAGCACAGATACGCAGTATTTT
TRBD1,TRBV7-2,NA,TRBJ2-2,CASSSGQGSTGELFF,TGTGCCAGCAGCTCGGGACAGGGGTCCACCGGGGAGCTGTTTTTT
NA,TRBV28,NA,TRBJ1-2,CASSLLRGEDGYTF,TGTGCCAGCAGTTTATTGCGGGGGGAGGATGGCTACACCTTC
NA,TRBV28,NA,TRBJ2-7,CASSPRARVTEQYF,TGTGCCAGCAGTCCCCGGGCCAGGGTGACCGAGCAGTACTTC
TRBD1,TRBV6-5,NA,TRBJ2-7,CASSYSRDRVDYEQYF,TGTGCCAGCAGTTACTCTCGGGACAGGGTAGACTACGAGCAGTACTTC
NA,TRBV2,NA,TRBJ2-1,CASSELLYNEQFF,TGTGCCAGCAGTGAACTGTTGTACAATGAGCAGTTCTTC
TRBD2,TRBV6-1,NA,TRBJ2-3,CASSAIAGGADTQYF,TGTGCCAGCAGTGCTATAGCGGGAGGCGCTGATACGCAGTATTTT
NA,TRBV6-1,NA,TRBJ1-5,CASSEAQDQPQHF,TGTGCCAGCAGTGAAGCCCAGGATCAGCCCCAGCATTTT
NA,TRBV30,few,TRBJ1-4,CAWSVQTGYEKLFF,TGTGCCTGGAGTGTACAGACAGGATATGAAAAACTGTTTTTT
TRBD2,TRBV2,few,TRBJ2-1,CASTGTSGRAREQFF,TGTGCCAGCACCGGGACTAGCGGGAGGGCCAGGGAGCAGTTCTTC
TRBD1,TRBV28,NA,TRBJ2-3,CASSLLSTGGTDTQYF,TGTGCCAGCAGTTTATTATCGACAGGGGGCACAGATACGCAGTATTTT
TRBD2,TRBV6-4,NA,TRBJ2-7,CASSDSREREFYEQYF,TGTGCCAGCAGTGACTCGAGAGAGCGGGAGTTCTACGAGCAGTACTTC
TRBD2,TRBV7-7,NA,TRBJ2-5,CASGLGLAVETQYF,TGTGCTAGCGGGCTTGGACTAGCGGTGGAGACCCAGTACTTC
TRBD2,TRBV5-1,NA,TRBJ2-3,CASSLRAGETDTQYF,TGCGCCAGCAGCTTGCGAGCGGGAGAGACAGATACGCAGTATTTT
NA,TRBV25-1,NA,TRBJ1-2,CASSEQMTRGYTF,TGTGCCAGCAGTGAACAGATGACTCGCGGCTACACCTTC
NA,TRBV6-5,NA,TRBJ1-3,CASSYSTGLTGNTIYF,TGTGCCAGCAGTTACTCAACAGGGTTAACTGGAAACACCATATATTTT
TRBD2,TRBV4-1,NA,TRBJ2-3,CASSQGGGRTDTQYF,TGCGCCAGCAGCCAGGGGGGCGGGAGGACAGATACGCAGTATTTT
TRBD1,TRBV28,NA,TRBJ1-5,CASSTVQGFSNQPQHF,TGTGCCAGCAGTACCGTACAGGGGTTTAGCAATCAGCCCCAGCATTTT